This entry describes one T cell receptor beta chain. This sample was taken from a study of OX40 agonist ivuxolimab in advanced cancers. The data were produced by immunoSEQ multiplex PCR, yet TCRdb's version contains in-frame clones alone and is incomplete. The profile covers about 50,000 clones, with approximately 88% appearing a single time and 0.7% to 0.95% taken by the ten largest. This TCR came from an adult with an advanced solid tumor such as melanoma, head and neck, liver or kidney cancer. Sequenced here: CD4+ or CD8+ T cells sorted from blood, sampled in a trial of the OX40 agonist ivuxolimab.

CDR3 sequence reads: CASSHPRGTEAFF. DNA for the CDR3: TGTGCCAGCAGCCATCCTCGGGGAACTGAAGCTTTCTTT. The chain is built from TRBV6-5 and TRBJ1-1; D is ambiguous. CDR1 is MNHEY and CDR2 is SVGAGI in the germline V gene. V was clipped by 6 bases and J by 5 bases, with 13 bases between them. The CDR3 is 13 residues long.